The rows below give T cell receptor beta chains drawn from one sample of a study of blood T cell repertoires in COVID-19. Sequencing was performed with immunoSEQ multiplex PCR; in TCRdb, only in-frame clones are kept and a portion is missing. The repertoire consists of roughly 140,000 clones, with roughly 84% occurring once and the leading ten covering roughly 6.2%. The sample comprised PBMCs or T cells enriched from blood (not recorded which). These receptors all come from a woman aged 50 to 60 who had been exposed to COVID-19. Each CDR3 is given with its conserved first and last residue. D genes are given only for firm matches. Clone size appears in some rows only: once, few, many, or a class for an expanded clone.

j_gene,v_gene,d_gene,abundance,CDR3nt,CDR3aa
TRBJ2-7,TRBV9,-,few,TGTGCCAGCAGCCATGACTGGAGGAGGTCCTACGAGCAGTACTTC,CASSHDWRRSYEQYF
TRBJ2-1,TRBV9,-,-,TGTGCCAGCAGCATGTCAGGGGATGAGCAGTTCTTC,CASSMSGDEQFF
TRBJ2-5,TRBV7-6,TRBD2,once,TGTGCCAGCAGCTTAATGCGGGGGGCCCAAGAGACCCAGTACTTC,CASSLMRGAQETQYF
TRBJ1-1,TRBV4-1,TRBD1,-,TGCGCCAGCAGCCCCGGGACAGGTGAAGCTTTCTTT,CASSPGTGEAFF
TRBJ1-6,TRBV4-3,-,-,TGCGCCAGCAGCCTAGTGGAGGGGAGCTCCTATAATTCACCCCTCCACTTT,CASSLVEGSSYNSPLHF
TRBJ2-1,TRBV5-6,-,-,TGTGCCAGCAGCGAGGCAGGGGTAGGGCCCAATGAGCAGTTCTTC,CASSEAGVGPNEQFF
TRBJ2-3,TRBV7-9,-,-,TGTGCCAGCAGCTTAGGCGGGACTAGCACAGATACGCAGTATTTT,CASSLGGTSTDTQYF
TRBJ1-6,TRBV3-1/TRBV3-2,TRBD1,-,TGTGCCAGCAGCCAATGGACAGGGGGTTCAAATTCACCCCTCCACTTT,CASSQWTGGSNSPLHF
TRBJ1-5,TRBV19,-,-,TGTGCCAGTAGTATAGATCATTTTCCCGGCAGGAAAAATCAGCCCCAGCATTTT,CASSIDHFPGRKNQPQHF
TRBJ2-1,TRBV15,TRBD2,-,TGTGCCACCAGCAGAGATCGCCTCTTACTAGCGGGGGGGCTCAATGAGCAGTTCTTC,CATSRDRLLLAGGLNEQFF
TRBJ1-4,TRBV11-2,TRBD1,few,TGTGCCAGCAGCCCCGGACAGGGAGAATCCGAAAAACTGTTTTTT,CASSPGQGESEKLFF
TRBJ1-5,TRBV19,-,-,TGTGCCAGCAACCCCCCCGGTGACAATCAGCCCCAGCATTTT,CASNPPGDNQPQHF
TRBJ2-1,TRBV7-9,TRBD1,-,TGTGCCAGCAGCTTAGATTGGGGACAGGAGGGGAAAAATGAGCAGTTCTTC,CASSLDWGQEGKNEQFF
TRBJ1-2,TRBV6-1,-,-,TGTGCCAGCAGTGAAGGTGGGGGCCGGCTCTATGGCTACACCTTC,CASSEGGGRLYGYTF
TRBJ1-2,TRBV24-1,-,-,TGTGCCACCAGTGACCCTTACTATGGCTACACCTTC,CATSDPYYGYTF
TRBJ2-1,TRBV5-1,-,many,TGCGCCAGCAGCCGTGACTTAAGCTCCTACAATGAGCAGTTCTTC,CASSRDLSSYNEQFF
TRBJ1-2,TRBV29-1,-,-,TGCAGCGTCCCGACAGCTTCGAACTATGGCTACACCTTC,CSVPTASNYGYTF
TRBJ1-2,TRBV6-5,-,-,TGTGCCAGCAACCCCAGCGGCCTGGTATCGGGCTACACCTTC,CASNPSGLVSGYTF
TRBJ2-1,TRBV4-1,TRBD2,-,TGCGCCAGCAGCCAAGAAAAGCGGGGGGGCATGATTGAGCAGTTCTTC,CASSQEKRGGMIEQFF
TRBJ1-6,TRBV6-5,-,-,TGTGCCAGCGGGACGGCGGGGAATTCACCCCTCCACTTT,CASGTAGNSPLHF
TRBJ2-7,TRBV10-2,-,-,TGCGCCAGCACCGACAGAGTGCAGCAGTACTTC,CASTDRVQQYF
TRBJ1-6,TRBV4-1,-,-,TGCGCCAGCAGCCACCCGGGGGGGGCACATTCACCCCTCCACTTT,CASSHPGGAHSPLHF
TRBJ2-7,TRBV10-2,TRBD2,few,TGCGCCAGCAGTCTGACTAGCTGGGAGCAGTACTTC,CASSLTSWEQYF
TRBJ1-1,TRBV5-6,-,-,TGTGCCAGCAGCTCCCAGGGCCCGGACACTGAAGCTTTCTTT,CASSSQGPDTEAFF
TRBJ2-1,TRBV5-1,TRBD2,-,TGCGCCAGCAGCCCTGGACTAGCGGGAGTCGGTGAGCAGTTCTTC,CASSPGLAGVGEQFF
TRBJ2-7,TRBV11-2,-,-,TGTGCCAGCAGCTCTCTTAGGGGGACAAACTACGAGCAGTACTTC,CASSSLRGTNYEQYF
TRBJ2-1,TRBV9,TRBD2,-,TGTGCCAGCAGCGCCCCGACTAGCGGGGGGTACAATGAGCAGTTCTTC,CASSAPTSGGYNEQFF
TRBJ2-7,TRBV11-2,-,-,TGTGCCAGCAGCTTAGATCGTCACGAGCAGTACTTC,CASSLDRHEQYF
TRBJ2-2,TRBV4-3,-,-,TGCGCCAGCAGCCAAACTAGCCAAAACACCGGGGAGCTGTTTTTT,CASSQTSQNTGELFF
TRBJ2-1,TRBV11-3,TRBD2,-,TGTGCCAGCAGCTTAGGGGGCACTAGCGGCGCCAATGAGCAGTTCTTC,CASSLGGTSGANEQFF
TRBJ2-6,TRBV11-3,TRBD2,-,TGTGCCAGCAGCCCAGGGACTAGCGGGCCCGGGGCCAACGTCCTGACTTTC,CASSPGTSGPGANVLTF
TRBJ1-2,TRBV11-2,-,-,TGTGCCAGCACCCACTTCAGGACGCAAGGGAGCGATGGCTACACCTTC,CASTHFRTQGSDGYTF
TRBJ1-3,TRBV9,-,-,TGTGCCAGCAGCGTAGGGCTCTCTGGAAACACCATATATTTT,CASSVGLSGNTIYF
TRBJ1-1,TRBV19,TRBD1,-,TGTGCCAGTAGTATAACCTGGGGCAGGGGGTACACTGAAGCTTTCTTT,CASSITWGRGYTEAFF
TRBJ2-3,TRBV6-2/TRBV6-3,TRBD2,-,TGTGCCAGCAGTTACACCGGACTAGCGGGGGTCCCTAGCACAGATACGCAGTATTTT,CASSYTGLAGVPSTDTQYF
TRBJ2-2,TRBV13,TRBD1,-,TGTGCCAGCAGACAGACAGGGGGTAACACCGGGGAGCTGTTTTTT,CASRQTGGNTGELFF
TRBJ2-2,TRBV5-1,-,many,TGCGCCAGCAGCCCCGAACTGACAAGTGAGGAGCTGTTTTTT,CASSPELTSEELFF
TRBJ1-1,TRBV5-1,-,-,TGCGCCAGCAGCTTGGAAGTCGGGAACACTGAAGCTTTCTTT,CASSLEVGNTEAFF
TRBJ2-2,TRBV15,TRBD2,-,TGTGCCACCAGCAGAGATCGAGCGGGGGCCGGGGAGCTGTTTTTT,CATSRDRAGAGELFF
TRBJ2-7,TRBV7-8,-,-,TGTGCCAGCAGCTTAGGCGTAGTTCTCTACGAGCAGTACTTC,CASSLGVVLYEQYF
TRBJ2-7,TRBV7-9,-,few,TGTGCCAGCACCCCCGGGCTAGCCAACTACGAGCAGTACTTC,CASTPGLANYEQYF
TRBJ1-2,TRBV3-1/TRBV3-2,-,-,TGTGCCAGCAGCCAACCTGAATGGGGGGAGACGTACACCTTC,CASSQPEWGETYTF
TRBJ1-1,TRBV6-2/TRBV6-3,-,-,TGTGCCAGCAGTTACTCGCGAGGAAATGAAGCTTTCTTT,CASSYSRGNEAFF
TRBJ1-5,TRBV2,-,-,TGTGCCAGCAGCGGACGGGGTCAGCCCCAGCATTTT,CASSGRGQPQHF
TRBJ1-5,TRBV3-1/TRBV3-2,TRBD1,-,TGTGCCAGCAGCCACAAGGGGGGGACAGGGCCCCAGCATTTT,CASSHKGGTGPQHF
TRBJ2-7,TRBV5-4,TRBD2,-,TGTGCCAGCAGCGAGGGACTAGAGCGGCTCGAGCAGTACTTC,CASSEGLERLEQYF
TRBJ1-2,TRBV19,-,-,TGTGCCAGTAGTATCCAGGGGAGCCATGGCTACACCTTC,CASSIQGSHGYTF
TRBJ2-1,TRBV7-2,TRBD2,-,TGTGCCAGCAGCTTATCTAGAGCGGGGGGAAATGAGCAGTTCTTC,CASSLSRAGGNEQFF
TRBJ1-2,TRBV18,-,-,TGTGCCAGCTCACCGGGAGGAAGCGGGTCCTATGGCTACACCTTC,CASSPGGSGSYGYTF
TRBJ1-1,TRBV15,-,-,TGTGCCACCATGCCAGGGTTAGGAGCTGAAGCTTTCTTT,CATMPGLGAEAFF
TRBJ1-4,TRBV9,-,few,TGTGCCAGCAGCGTCGGAGGGTCAACTAATGAAAAACTGTTTTTT,CASSVGGSTNEKLFF
TRBJ2-4,TRBV11-3,-,-,TGTGCCAGCAGCTCGGGACTCAAAAACATTCAGTACTTC,CASSSGLKNIQYF
TRBJ2-1,TRBV2,TRBD2,-,TGTGCCAGCAGTGAATTCCGACTAGCGGGAGGGCCAGATGAGCAGTTCTTC,CASSEFRLAGGPDEQFF